This TCR beta chain was captured in a study of T cell responses to AZD1222 COVID-19 vaccine. Study-wide results and caveats: Of the AZD1222 recipients, only 5 to 7 were seropositive at baseline. At 160-218 and 743-854, vaccine-associated CD4 TCRs were dominant, and they spanned spike. A rise in Spike-specific TCR breadth and depth followed two AZD1222 doses.

Germline V lookup: CDR1 MNHEY, CDR2 SVGEGT. The germline V and J ends were trimmed by 6 bases and 5 bases, with 18 bases remaining between them. The length of the CDR3 is 15 residues. Libraries were prepared by immunoSEQ multiplex PCR; TCRdb keeps only in-frame clonotypes and omits some of them. The sample yields some 150,000 clones, just over 90% seen once. On this clone: Its antigen is as yet unknown.

This clonotype was sampled from an adult in good health. This chain connects TRBV6-2 or TRBV6-3 to TRBJ2-3, with D unclear. Sequences were derived from peripheral blood, sampled on day 0 of MenACWY control vaccination. CDR3 DNA: TGTGCCAGCAGCTCGGACCGATTCGGTGGAGATACGCAGTATTTT. It translates to CASSSDRFGGDTQYF.